Below, one T cell receptor (beta chain) is given with its context. These data come from a study of PD-L1 blockade in urothelial cancer. Across the study: Specimens of blood held a median count of about 150,000 T cells.

The repertoire was sequenced with immunoSEQ multiplex PCR; TCRdb's copy has only in-frame clones and lacks some. The repertoire has 45,000 to 60,000 clones, 65% to 90% of them found once; the top ten carry about a sixth. Time point in this sample: pretreatment peripheral blood. Germline lookup yields CDR1 SGHTA and CDR2 FQGTGA. The CDR3 runs 15 residues. J lost 4 bases, V lost 4 bases, and 7 bases had no gene match. The receptor was isolated from a man aged 70-80 years with urothelial cancer. This sample comprised PBMCs, obtained around atezolizumab (anti-PD-L1) treatment. This rearrangement joins TRBV7-3 to TRBJ2-3, with TRBD2 identical over 8 bases. For the CDR3, the DNA is TGTGCCAGCAGCTCGATAGCGGGAAGCCCAGATACGCAGTATTTT. It yields the protein CASSSIAGSPDTQYF.